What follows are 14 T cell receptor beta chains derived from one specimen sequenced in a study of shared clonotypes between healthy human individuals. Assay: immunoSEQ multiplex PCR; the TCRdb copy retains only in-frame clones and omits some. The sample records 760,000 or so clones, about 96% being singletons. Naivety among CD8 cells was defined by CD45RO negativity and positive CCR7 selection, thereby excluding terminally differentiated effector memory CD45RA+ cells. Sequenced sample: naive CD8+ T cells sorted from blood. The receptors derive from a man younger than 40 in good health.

The CDR3 bases are TGTGCCAGCAGCTCCCGGGACCCACACCAAGACTCTGGGGCCAACGTCCTGACTTTC. It yields the protein CASSSRDPHQDSGANVLTF. This sequence joins TRBV7-9 and TRBJ2-6; D is possibly TRBD1 or TRBD2 (5 bases each). Germline V gene data show CDR1 as SEHNR and CDR2 as FQNEAQ (reference sequence). The CDR3 spans 19 residues. V lost 4 bases to trimming and J lost 0 bases, with 19 bases between them.

CDR3 coding DNA: TGTGCCAGCAGAACTAGCGGGAACTACAATGAGCAGTTCTTC. Protein product: CASRTSGNYNEQFF. This rearrangement joins TRBV6-5 to TRBJ2-1; TRBD2 matches 10 bases. V gave up 6 bases and J gave up 3 bases; unmatched junction bases: 2. In germline, CDR1 is MNHEY, CDR2 SVGAGI. The CDR3 has 14 amino acids.

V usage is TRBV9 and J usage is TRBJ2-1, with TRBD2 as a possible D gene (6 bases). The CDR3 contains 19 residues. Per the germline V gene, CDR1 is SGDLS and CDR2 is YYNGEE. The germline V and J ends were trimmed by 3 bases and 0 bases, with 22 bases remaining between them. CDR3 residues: CASSGIRTRDSNSYNEQFF. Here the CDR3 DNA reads TGTGCCAGCAGCGGAATACGAACCCGGGACTCCAACTCCTACAATGAGCAGTTCTTC.

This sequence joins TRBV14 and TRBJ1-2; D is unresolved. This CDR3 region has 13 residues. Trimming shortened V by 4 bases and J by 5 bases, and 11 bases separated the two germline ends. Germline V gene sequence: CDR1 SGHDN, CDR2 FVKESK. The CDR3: CASSPTVNYGYTF. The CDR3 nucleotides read TGTGCCAGCAGCCCAACGGTTAATTATGGCTACACCTTC.

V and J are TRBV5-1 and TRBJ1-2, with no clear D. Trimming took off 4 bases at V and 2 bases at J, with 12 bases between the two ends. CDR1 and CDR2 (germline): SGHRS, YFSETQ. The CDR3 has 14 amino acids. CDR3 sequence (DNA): TGCGCCAGCAGCCTCGAAAGTCCAAACTATGGCTACACCTTC. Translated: CASSLESPNYGYTF.

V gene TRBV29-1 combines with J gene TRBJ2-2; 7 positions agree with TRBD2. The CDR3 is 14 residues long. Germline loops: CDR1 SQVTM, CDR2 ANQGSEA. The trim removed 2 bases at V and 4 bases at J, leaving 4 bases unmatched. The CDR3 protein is CSVEYGEGTGELFF. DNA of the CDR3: TGCAGCGTTGAATACGGGGAGGGCACCGGGGAGCTGTTTTTT.

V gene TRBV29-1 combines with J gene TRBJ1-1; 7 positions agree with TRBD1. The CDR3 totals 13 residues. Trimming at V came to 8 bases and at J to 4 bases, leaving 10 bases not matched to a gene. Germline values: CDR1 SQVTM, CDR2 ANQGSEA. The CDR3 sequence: CSLSRGEGTEAFF. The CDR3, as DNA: TGCAGCCTTTCCAGGGGGGAGGGCACTGAAGCTTTCTTT. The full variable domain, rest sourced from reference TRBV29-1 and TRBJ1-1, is SAVISQKPSRDICQRGTSLTIQCQVDSQVTMMFWYRQQPGQSLTLIATANQGSEATYESGFVIDKFPISRPNLTFSTLTVSNMSPEDSSIYLCSLSRGEGTEAFFGQGTRLTVV.

The CDR3 DNA reads TGTGCCATCAGTGAGTCGTCGACTAGCGGGAGGGCCTTAGAGACCCAGTACTTC. Translation: CAISESSTSGRALETQYF. The chain recombines TRBV10-3 with TRBJ2-5; 14 positions match TRBD2. V dropped 0 bases and J dropped 4; count of bases not matched to a gene: 7. Germline CDR1 is ENHRY and CDR2 is SYGVKD. The CDR3 has 18 amino acids.

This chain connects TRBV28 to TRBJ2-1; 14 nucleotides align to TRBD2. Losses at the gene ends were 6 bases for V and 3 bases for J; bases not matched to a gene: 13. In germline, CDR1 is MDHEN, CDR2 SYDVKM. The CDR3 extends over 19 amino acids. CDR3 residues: CASSPGLAGARTRYNEQFF. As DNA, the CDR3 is TGTGCCAGCAGCCCGGGACTAGCGGGAGCAAGGACCCGCTACAATGAGCAGTTCTTC.

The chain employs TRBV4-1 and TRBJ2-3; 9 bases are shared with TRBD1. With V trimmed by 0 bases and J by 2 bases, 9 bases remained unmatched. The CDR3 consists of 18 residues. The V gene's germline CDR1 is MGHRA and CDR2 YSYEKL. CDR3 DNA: TGCGCCAGCAGCCAAGACTCACAGGGGGCCCCCATCACAGATACGCAGTATTTT. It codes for CASSQDSQGAPITDTQYF.

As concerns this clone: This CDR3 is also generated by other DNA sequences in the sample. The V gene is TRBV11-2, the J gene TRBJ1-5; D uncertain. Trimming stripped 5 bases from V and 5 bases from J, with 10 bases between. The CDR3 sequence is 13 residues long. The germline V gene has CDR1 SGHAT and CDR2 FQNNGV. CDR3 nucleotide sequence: TGTGCCAGCAGCCTCTGGGGTGATCAGCCCCAGCATTTT. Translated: CASSLWGDQPQHF.

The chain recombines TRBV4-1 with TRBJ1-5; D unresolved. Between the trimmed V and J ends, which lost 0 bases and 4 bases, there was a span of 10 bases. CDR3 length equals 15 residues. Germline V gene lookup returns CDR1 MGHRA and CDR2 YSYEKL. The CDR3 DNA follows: TGCGCCAGCAGCCAAGATCGGTCGGCAAATCAGCCCCAGCATTTT. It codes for CASSQDRSANQPQHF.

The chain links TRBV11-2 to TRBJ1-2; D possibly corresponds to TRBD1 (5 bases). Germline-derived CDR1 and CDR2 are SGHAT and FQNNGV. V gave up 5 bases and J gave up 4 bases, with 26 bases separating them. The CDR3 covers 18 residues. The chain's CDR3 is CASSPLDRVGGQAYGYTF. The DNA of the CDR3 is TGTGCCAGCAGCCCATTAGACCGCGTCGGTGGACAAGCCTATGGCTACACCTTC.

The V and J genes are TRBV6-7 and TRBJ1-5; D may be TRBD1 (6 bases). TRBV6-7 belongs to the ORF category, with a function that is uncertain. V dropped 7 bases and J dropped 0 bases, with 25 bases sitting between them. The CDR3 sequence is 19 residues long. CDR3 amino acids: CASMKYRAPGSYSNQPQHF. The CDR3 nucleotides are TGTGCCAGCATGAAATACAGGGCCCCTGGGTCATATAGCAATCAGCCCCAGCATTTT.